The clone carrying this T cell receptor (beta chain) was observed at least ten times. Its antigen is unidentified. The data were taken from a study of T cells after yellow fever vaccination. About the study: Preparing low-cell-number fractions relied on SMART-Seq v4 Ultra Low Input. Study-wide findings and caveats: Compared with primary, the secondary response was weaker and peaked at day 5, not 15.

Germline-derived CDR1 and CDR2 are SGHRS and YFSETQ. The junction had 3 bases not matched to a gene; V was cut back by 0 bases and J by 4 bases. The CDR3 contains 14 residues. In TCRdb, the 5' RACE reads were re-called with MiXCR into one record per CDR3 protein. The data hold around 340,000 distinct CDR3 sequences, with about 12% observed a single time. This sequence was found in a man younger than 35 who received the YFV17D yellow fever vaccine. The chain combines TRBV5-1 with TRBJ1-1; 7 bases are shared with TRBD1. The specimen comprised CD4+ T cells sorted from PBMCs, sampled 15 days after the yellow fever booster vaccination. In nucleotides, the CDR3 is TGCGCCAGCAGCTTGGACGGGACAGCCACTGAAGCTTTCTTT. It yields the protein CASSLDGTATEAFF. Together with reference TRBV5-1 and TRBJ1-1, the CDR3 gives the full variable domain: KAGVTQTPRYLIKTRGQQVTLSCSPISGHRSVSWYQQTPGQGLQFLFEYFSETQRNKGNFPGRFSGRQFSNSRSEMNVSTLELGDSALYLCASSLDGTATEAFFGQGTRLTVV.